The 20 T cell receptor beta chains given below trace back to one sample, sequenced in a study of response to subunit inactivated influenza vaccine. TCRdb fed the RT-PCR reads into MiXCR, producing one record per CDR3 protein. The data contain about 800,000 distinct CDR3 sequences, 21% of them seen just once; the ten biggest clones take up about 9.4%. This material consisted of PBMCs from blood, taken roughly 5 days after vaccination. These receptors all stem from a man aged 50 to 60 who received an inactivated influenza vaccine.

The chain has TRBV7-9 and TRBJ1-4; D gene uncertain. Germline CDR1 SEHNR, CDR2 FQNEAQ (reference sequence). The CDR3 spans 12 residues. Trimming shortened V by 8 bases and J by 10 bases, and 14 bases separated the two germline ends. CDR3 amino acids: CASPSNDGKLFF. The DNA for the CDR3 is TGTGCCAGCCCCTCTAACGATGGAAAACTGTTTTTT.

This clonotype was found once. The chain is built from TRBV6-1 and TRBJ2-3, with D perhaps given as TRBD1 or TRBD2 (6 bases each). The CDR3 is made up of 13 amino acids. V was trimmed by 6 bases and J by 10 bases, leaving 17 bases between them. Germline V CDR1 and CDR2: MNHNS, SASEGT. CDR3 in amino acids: CASRVGGKGAQYF. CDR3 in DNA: TGTGCCAGCAGGGTAGGGGGGAAGGGCGCGCAGTATTTT.

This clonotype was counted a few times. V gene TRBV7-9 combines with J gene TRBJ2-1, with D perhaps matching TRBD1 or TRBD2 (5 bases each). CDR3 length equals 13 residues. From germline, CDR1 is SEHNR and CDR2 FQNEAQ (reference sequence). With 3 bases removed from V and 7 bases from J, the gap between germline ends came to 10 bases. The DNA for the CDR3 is TGTGCCAGCAGCTTGGGGGAGTGGAATGAGCAGTTCTTC. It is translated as CASSLGEWNEQFF.

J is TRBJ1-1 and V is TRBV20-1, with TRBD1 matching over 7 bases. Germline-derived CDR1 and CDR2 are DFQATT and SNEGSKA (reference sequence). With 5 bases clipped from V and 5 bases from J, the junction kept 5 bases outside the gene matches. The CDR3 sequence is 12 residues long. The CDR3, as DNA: TGCAGTGCTCCCGGGACAGCGACTGAAGCTTTCTTT. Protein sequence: CSAPGTATEAFF.

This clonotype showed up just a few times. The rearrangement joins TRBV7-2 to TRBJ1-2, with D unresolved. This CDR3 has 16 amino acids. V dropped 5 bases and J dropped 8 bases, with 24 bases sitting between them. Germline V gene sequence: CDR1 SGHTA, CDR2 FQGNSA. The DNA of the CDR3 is TGTGCCAGCAGCCCCCAGCCCATTGGAGCCGGTGGCGGCTACACCTTC. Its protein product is CASSPQPIGAGGGYTF.

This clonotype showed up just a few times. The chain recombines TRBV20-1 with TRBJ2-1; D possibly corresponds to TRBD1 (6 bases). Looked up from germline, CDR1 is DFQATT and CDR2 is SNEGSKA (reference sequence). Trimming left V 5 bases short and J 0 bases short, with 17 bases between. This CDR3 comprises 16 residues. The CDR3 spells CSAPDWTASSYNEQFF. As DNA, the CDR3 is TGCAGTGCTCCCGATTGGACAGCGAGCTCCTACAATGAGCAGTTCTTC.

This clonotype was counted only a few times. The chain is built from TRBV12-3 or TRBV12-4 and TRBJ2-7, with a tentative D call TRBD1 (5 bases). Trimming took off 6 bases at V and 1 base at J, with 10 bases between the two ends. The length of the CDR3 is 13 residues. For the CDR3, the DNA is TGTGCCAGCAGGACAGCAGGGTCCTACGAGCAGTACTTC. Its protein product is CASRTAGSYEQYF.

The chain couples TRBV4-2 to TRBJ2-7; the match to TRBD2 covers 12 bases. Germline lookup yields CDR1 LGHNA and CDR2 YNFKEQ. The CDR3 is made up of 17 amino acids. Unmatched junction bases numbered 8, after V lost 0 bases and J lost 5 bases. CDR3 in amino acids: CASSQEATSGRFHEQYF. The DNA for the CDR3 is TGTGCCAGCAGCCAAGAAGCAACTAGCGGGAGGTTCCACGAGCAGTACTTC.

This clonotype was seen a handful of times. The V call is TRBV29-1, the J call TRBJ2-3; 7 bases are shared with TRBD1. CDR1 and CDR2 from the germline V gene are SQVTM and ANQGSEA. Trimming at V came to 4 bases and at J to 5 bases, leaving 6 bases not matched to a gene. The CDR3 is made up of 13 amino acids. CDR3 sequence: CSVGKQGRDTQYF. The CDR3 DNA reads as TGCAGCGTTGGGAAACAGGGGAGAGATACGCAGTATTTT.

CDR3 amino acids: CSAATRNEQFF. The CDR3 bases are TGCAGTGCAGCGACTCGCAATGAGCAGTTCTTC. The V gene is TRBV20-1, the J gene TRBJ2-1; no firm D call. CDR1 and CDR2 (germline): DFQATT, SNEGSKA (reference sequence). The germline V and J ends were trimmed by 6 bases and 6 bases, with 9 bases remaining between them. The CDR3 is 11 amino acids.

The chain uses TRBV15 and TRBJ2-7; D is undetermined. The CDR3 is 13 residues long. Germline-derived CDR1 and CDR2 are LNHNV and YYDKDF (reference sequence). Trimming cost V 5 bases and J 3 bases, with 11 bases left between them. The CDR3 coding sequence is TGTGCCACCAGCGGCCGGCAGAACTACGAGCAGTACTTC. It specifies CATSGRQNYEQYF.

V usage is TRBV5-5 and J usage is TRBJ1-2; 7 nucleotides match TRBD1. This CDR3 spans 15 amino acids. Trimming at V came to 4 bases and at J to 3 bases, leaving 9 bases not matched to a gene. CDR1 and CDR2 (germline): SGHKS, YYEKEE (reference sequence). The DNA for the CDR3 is TGTGCCAGCAGCCGGGGACAGACCTTGGACTATGGCTACACCTTC. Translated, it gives CASSRGQTLDYGYTF.

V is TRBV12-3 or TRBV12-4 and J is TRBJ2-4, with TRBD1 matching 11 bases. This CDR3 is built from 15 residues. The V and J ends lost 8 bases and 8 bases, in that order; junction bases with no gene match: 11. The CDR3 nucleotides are TGTGCCAGCTCACTCGCGGGACAGGGGGGCGACATTCAGTACTTC. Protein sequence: CASSLAGQGGDIQYF.

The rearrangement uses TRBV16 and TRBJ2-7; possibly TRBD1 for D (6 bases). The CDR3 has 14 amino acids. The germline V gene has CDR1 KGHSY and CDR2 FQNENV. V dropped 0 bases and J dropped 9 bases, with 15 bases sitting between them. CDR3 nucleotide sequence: TGTGCCAGCAGCCAATCACTCTGGGACACTAGGCAGTACTTC. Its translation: CASSQSLWDTRQYF.

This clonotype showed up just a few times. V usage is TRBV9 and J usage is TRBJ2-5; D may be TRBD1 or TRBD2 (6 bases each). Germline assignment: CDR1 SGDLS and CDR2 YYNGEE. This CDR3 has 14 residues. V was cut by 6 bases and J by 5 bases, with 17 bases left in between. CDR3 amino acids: CASNALGGRETQYF. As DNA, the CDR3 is TGTGCCAGCAACGCCCTCGGGGGCAGGGAGACCCAGTACTTC.

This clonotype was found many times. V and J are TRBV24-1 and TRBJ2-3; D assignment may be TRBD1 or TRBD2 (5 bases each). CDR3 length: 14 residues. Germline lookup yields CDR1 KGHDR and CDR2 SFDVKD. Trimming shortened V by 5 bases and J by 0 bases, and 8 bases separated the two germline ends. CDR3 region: CATSGRDSTDTQYF. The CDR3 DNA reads TGTGCCACCAGTGGTAGGGACAGCACAGATACGCAGTATTTT.

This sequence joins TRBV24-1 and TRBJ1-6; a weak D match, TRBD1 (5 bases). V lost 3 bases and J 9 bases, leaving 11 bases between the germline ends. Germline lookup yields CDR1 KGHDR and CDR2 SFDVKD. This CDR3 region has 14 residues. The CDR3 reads CATSDLRGGSPLHF. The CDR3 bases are TGTGCCACCAGTGATCTGAGGGGCGGTTCACCCCTCCACTTT.

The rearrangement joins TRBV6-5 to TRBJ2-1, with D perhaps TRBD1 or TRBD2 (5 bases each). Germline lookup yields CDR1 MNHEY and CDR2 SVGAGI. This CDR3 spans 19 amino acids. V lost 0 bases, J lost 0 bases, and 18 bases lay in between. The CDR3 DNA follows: TGTGCCAGCAGTTACTCACGGACCGATCGGGACCCCTCCTACAATGAGCAGTTCTTC. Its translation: CASSYSRTDRDPSYNEQFF.

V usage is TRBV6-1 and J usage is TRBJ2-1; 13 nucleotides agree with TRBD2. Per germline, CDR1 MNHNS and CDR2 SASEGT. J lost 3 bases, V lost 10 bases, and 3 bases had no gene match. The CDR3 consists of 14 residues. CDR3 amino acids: CATGTSGVYNEQFF. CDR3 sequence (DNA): TGTGCCACAGGGACTAGCGGGGTCTACAATGAGCAGTTCTTC.

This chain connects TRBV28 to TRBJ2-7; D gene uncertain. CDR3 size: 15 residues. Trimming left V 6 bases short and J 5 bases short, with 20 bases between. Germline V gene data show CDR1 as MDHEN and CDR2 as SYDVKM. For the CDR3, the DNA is TGTGCCAGCAGACGAACTGGCAACTGGATAGACGAGCAGTACTTC. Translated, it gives CASRRTGNWIDEQYF.